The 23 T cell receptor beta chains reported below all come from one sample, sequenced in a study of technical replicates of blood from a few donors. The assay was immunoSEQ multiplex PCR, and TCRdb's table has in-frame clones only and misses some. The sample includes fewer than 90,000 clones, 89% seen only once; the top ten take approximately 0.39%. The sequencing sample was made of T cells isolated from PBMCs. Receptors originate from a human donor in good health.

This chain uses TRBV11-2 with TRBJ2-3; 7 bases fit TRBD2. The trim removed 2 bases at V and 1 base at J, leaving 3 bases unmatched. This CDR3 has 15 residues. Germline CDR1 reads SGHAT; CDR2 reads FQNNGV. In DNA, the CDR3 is TGTGCCAGCAGCTTACATGGGGGGGGCACAGATACGCAGTATTTT. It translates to CASSLHGGGTDTQYF.

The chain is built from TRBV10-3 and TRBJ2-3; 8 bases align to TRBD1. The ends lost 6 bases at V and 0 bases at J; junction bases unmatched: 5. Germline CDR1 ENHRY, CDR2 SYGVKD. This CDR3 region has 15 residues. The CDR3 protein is CAISQGALSTDTQYF. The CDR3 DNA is TGTGCCATCAGCCAGGGGGCTCTCAGCACAGATACGCAGTATTTT.

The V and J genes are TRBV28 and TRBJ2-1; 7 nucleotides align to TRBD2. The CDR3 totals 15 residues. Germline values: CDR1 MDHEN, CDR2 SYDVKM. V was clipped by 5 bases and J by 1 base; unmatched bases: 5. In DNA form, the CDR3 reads TGTGCCAGCAGTGGAGCGGGAAGGTCCTACAATGAGCAGTTCTTC. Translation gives CASSGAGRSYNEQFF.

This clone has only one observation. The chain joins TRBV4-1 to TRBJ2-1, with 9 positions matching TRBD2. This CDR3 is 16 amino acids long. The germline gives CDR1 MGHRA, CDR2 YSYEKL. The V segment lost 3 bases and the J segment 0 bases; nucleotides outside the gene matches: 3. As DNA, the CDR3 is TGCGCCAGCAGCCAGGTAGCGGGGGTCTCCTACAATGAGCAGTTCTTC. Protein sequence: CASSQVAGVSYNEQFF.

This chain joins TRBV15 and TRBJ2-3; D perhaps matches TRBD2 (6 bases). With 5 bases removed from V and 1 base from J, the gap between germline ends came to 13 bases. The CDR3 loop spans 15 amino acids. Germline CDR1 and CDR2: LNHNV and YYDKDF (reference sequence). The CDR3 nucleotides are TGTGCCACCAGCTGGGGAGGCGTTGGCACAGATACGCAGTATTTT. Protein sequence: CATSWGGVGTDTQYF. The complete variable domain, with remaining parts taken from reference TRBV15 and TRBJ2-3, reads DAMVIQNPRYQVTQFGKPVTLSCSQTLNHNVMYWYQQKSSQAPKLLFHYYDKDFNNEADTPDNFQSRRPNTSFCFLDIRSPGLGDTAMYLCATSWGGVGTDTQYFGPGTRLTVL.

The CDR3 here is CASSQSQREGLIQYF. CDR3 sequence (DNA): TGCGCCAGCAGCCAATCGCAGCGGGAGGGCTTGATACAGTACTTC. The V gene is TRBV4-1, the J gene TRBJ2-7; TRBD2 matches 10 bases. Per the germline V gene, CDR1 is MGHRA and CDR2 is YSYEKL. The V segment lost 2 bases and the J segment 10 bases; nucleotides outside the gene matches: 11. The CDR3 runs to 15 residues.

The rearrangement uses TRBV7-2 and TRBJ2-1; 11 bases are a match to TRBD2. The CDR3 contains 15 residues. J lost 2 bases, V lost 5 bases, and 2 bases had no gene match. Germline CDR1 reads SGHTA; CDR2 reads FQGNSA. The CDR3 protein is CASSTTSGAYNEQFF. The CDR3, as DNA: TGTGCCAGCAGCACGACTAGCGGGGCCTACAATGAGCAGTTCTTC. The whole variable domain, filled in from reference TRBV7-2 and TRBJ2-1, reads GAGVSQSPSNKVTEKGKDVELRCDPISGHTALYWYRQSLGQGLEFLIYFQGNSAPDKSGLPSDRFSAERTGGSVSTLTIQRTQQEDSAVYLCASSTTSGAYNEQFFGPGTRLTVL.

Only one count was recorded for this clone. CDR3 protein: CASSHGLAGVQTQYF. The CDR3 region has the DNA TGTGCCAGCAGTCACGGACTAGCGGGAGTCCAAACGCAGTATTTT. The chain combines TRBV27 with TRBJ2-3; 13 positions match TRBD2. CDR3 length: 15 amino acids. In germline, CDR1 is MNHEY, CDR2 SMNVEV (reference sequence). Trimming at V came to 5 bases and at J to 9 bases, leaving 8 bases not matched to a gene.

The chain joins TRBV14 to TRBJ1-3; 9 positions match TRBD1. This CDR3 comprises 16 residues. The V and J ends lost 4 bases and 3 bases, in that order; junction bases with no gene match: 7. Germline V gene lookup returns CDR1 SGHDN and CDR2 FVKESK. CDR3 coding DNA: TGTGCCAGCAGCCGGGACAGGGCGTTTGTTGGAAACACCATATATTTT. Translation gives CASSRDRAFVGNTIYF.

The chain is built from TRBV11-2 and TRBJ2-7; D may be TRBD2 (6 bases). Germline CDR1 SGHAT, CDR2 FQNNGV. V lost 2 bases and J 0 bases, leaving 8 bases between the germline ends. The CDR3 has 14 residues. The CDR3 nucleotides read TGTGCCAGCAGCTTACGGGGAGGCTCCTACGAGCAGTACTTC. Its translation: CASSLRGGSYEQYF.

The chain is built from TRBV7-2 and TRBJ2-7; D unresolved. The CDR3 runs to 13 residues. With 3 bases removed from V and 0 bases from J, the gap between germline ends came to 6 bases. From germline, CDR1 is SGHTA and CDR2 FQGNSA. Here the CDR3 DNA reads TGTGCCAGCAGCTTTTCTAGCTCCTACGAGCAGTACTTC. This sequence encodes CASSFSSSYEQYF.

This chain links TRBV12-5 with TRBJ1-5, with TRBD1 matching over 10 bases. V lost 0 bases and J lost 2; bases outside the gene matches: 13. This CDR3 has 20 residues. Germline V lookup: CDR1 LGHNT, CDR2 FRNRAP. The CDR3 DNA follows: TGTGCTAGTGGTTTGGTGATGTATGAGACAGGGGGCCGTCGCAATCAGCCCCAGCATTTT. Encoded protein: CASGLVMYETGGRRNQPQHF.

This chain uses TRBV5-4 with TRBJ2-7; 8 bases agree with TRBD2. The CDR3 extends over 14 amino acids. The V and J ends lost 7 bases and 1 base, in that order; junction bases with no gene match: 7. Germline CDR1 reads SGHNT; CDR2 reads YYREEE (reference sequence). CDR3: CASRVGGASYEQYF. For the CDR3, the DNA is TGTGCCAGCCGAGTCGGGGGGGCTTCCTACGAGCAGTACTTC.

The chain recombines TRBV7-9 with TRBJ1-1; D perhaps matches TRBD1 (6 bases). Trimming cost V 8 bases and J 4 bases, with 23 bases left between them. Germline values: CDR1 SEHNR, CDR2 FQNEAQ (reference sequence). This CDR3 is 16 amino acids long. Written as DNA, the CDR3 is TGTGCCAGCTACGCAGGGGCGCGGGAGGTTCGCACTGAAGCTTTCTTT. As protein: CASYAGAREVRTEAFF.

The chain's CDR3 is CASSFSRGGNTEAFF. CDR3 nucleotide sequence: TGCGCCAGCAGCTTTTCCCGAGGGGGAAACACTGAAGCTTTCTTT. This chain connects TRBV10-1 to TRBJ1-1, with D perhaps TRBD1 (6 bases). The V and J ends lost 6 bases and 2 bases respectively, with 16 bases between them. Per germline, CDR1 WNHNN and CDR2 SYGVQD (reference sequence). The CDR3 extends over 15 amino acids.

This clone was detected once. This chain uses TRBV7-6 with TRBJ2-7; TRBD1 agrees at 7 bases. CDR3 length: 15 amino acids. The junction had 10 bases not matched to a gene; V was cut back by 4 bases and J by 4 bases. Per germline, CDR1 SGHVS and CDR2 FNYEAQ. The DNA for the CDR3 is TGTGCCAGCAGCTCCCCCCAACAGGGGATTTACGAGCAGTACTTC. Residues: CASSSPQQGIYEQYF.

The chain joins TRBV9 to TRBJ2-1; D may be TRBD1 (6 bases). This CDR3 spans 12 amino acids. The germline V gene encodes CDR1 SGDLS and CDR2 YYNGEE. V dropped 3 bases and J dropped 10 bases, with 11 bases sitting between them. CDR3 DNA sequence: TGTGCCAGCAGCGCGGAGAGGGGGGAGCAGTTCTTC. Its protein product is CASSAERGEQFF.

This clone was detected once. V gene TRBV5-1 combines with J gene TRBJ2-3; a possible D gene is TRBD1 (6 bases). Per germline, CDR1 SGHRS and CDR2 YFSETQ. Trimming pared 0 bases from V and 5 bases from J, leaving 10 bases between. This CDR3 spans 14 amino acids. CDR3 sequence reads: CASSLVAGEDTQYF. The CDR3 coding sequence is TGCGCCAGCAGCTTGGTGGCAGGGGAAGATACGCAGTATTTT.

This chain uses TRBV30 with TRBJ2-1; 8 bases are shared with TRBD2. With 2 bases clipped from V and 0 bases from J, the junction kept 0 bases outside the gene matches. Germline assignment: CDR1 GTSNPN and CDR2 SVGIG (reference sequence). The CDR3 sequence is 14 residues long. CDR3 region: CAWSSGSSYNEQFF. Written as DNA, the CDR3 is TGTGCCTGGAGTAGCGGGAGCTCCTACAATGAGCAGTTCTTC.

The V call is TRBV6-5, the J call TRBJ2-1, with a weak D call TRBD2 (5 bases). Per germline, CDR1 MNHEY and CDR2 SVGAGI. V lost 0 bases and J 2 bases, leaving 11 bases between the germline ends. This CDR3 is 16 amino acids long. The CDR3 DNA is TGTGCCAGCAGTTACTCGAGCGGAGAAACCTACAATGAGCAGTTCTTC. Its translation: CASSYSSGETYNEQFF.

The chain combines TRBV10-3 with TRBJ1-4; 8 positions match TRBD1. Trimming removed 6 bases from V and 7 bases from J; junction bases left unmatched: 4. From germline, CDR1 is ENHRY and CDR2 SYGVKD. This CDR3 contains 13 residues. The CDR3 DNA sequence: TGTGCCATCAGGCAGGGGGCAGCTGAAAAACTGTTTTTT. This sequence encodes CAIRQGAAEKLFF.

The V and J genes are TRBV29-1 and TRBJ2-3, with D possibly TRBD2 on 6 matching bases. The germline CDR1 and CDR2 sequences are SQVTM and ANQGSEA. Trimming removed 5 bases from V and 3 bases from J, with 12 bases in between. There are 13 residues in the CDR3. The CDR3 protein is CSVPGRVTDTQYF. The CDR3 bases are TGCAGCGTTCCCGGGAGAGTGACAGATACGCAGTATTTT.

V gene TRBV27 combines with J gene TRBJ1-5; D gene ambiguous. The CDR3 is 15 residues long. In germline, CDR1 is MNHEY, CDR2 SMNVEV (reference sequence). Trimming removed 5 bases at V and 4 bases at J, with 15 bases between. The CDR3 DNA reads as TGTGCCAGCAGTGATGCCCGGGGAGCGAATCAGCCCCAGCATTTT. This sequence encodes CASSDARGANQPQHF.